A single sample gave rise to the 10 T cell receptor beta chains below, sequenced in a study of metastatic and nonmetastatic thyroid tumors. Not a single patient had been given any form of treatment at any point before undergoing thyroid surgery. TCRdb reprocessed the PCR reads using MiXCR. The sample comprises about 7,600 clones, 25% to 30% of which are singletons, and around 20% rests with the top ten. The sequenced sample consisted of adjacent normal tissue. All receptors come from a female donor with papillary thyroid cancer or a benign thyroid nodule (not recorded which). Some clones in this sample may be carry-over from other donors' samples.

There are many counts of this clone. A much larger clone differs by one base, so this may be a read error. The CDR3 DNA follows: TGTGCCAGTAGACAAGGGGACGGCAATAATTCACCCCTCCACTTT. As protein: CASRQGDGNNSPLHF. This chain uses TRBV19 with TRBJ1-6; D is perhaps TRBD1 (5 bases). With 6 bases removed from V and 5 bases from J, the gap between germline ends came to 14 bases. The CDR3 loop spans 15 amino acids. Germline values: CDR1 LNHDA, CDR2 SQIVND (reference sequence).

By sample share, this clone is large. This sample also contains other DNA sequences that code for the same CDR3. V usage is TRBV6-1 and J usage is TRBJ2-7; D may be TRBD1 or TRBD2 (5 bases each). Trimming removed 2 bases at V and 7 bases at J, with 12 bases between. The germline V gene encodes CDR1 MNHNS and CDR2 SASEGT. There are 13 residues in the CDR3. The CDR3 region has the DNA TGTGCCAGCAGTGAATGGGGGAACGGTGAGCAGTACTTC. It encodes CASSEWGNGEQYF.

The count of this clone is one. The CDR3 nucleotides are TGTGCCAGCATCTTGTCCCCATGGGGCACTGAAGCTTTCTTT. Amino acids: CASILSPWGTEAFF. The rearrangement links TRBV11-1 to TRBJ1-1, with D uncertain. The CDR3 sequence is 14 residues long. The V end was cut by 7 bases, the J end by 4 bases, with 16 bases between. Per germline, CDR1 SGHAT and CDR2 FQDESV (reference sequence).

This clone qualifies as medium-sized. The gene calls are TRBV20-1 and TRBJ1-6; a weak D match, TRBD1 (5 bases). The CDR3 is 13 residues long. V was clipped by 3 bases and J by 7 bases, with 10 bases between them. Germline CDR1 and CDR2: DFQATT and SNEGSKA (reference sequence). The CDR3 sequence: CSASREKNSPLHF. The DNA for the CDR3 is TGCAGTGCTAGCAGGGAAAAGAATTCACCCCTCCACTTT.

This clone turned up a few times. The rearrangement uses TRBV24-1 and TRBJ1-5; D might be TRBD1 (5 bases). Trimming took off 4 bases at V and 6 bases at J, with 12 bases between the two ends. The length of the CDR3 is 14 residues. Germline lookup yields CDR1 KGHDR and CDR2 SFDVKD. Here the CDR3 DNA reads TGTGCCACCAGTGAAAGGGGACCAAGTCAGCCCCAGCATTTT. Protein sequence: CATSERGPSQPQHF.

This clone has more than one count but fewer than ten. V gene TRBV24-1 combines with J gene TRBJ1-5, with D unresolved. Looked up from germline, CDR1 is KGHDR and CDR2 is SFDVKD. The V end lost 8 bases, the J end lost 6 bases, and 10 bases lay between the germline ends. The length of the CDR3 is 12 residues. The CDR3 DNA follows: TGTGCCACCAAGGCGGAGGGTCAGCCCCAGCATTTT. It encodes CATKAEGQPQHF.

This clone has more than one count but fewer than ten. The genes are TRBV29-1 and TRBJ2-1; 11 positions agree with TRBD2. The CDR3 sequence is 14 residues long. The germline V gene has CDR1 SQVTM and CDR2 ANQGSEA. The V gene end was trimmed by 7 bases and the J gene end by 4 bases; junction bases not matched to a gene: 6. CDR3 sequence reads: CSARLAGSYNEQFF. CDR3 nucleotide sequence: TGCAGCGCTAGACTAGCGGGGTCGTACAATGAGCAGTTCTTC.

This clone was found many times. V and J are TRBV5-8 and TRBJ1-6, with a weak D call TRBD1 (5 bases). This CDR3 region has 14 residues. The germline gives CDR1 SGHTS, CDR2 YDEGEE. The V gene lost 6 bases and the J gene lost 7 bases, with 14 bases spanning the gap. The CDR3, as DNA: TGTGCCAGCATCCAACCAGGGACGAATTCACCCCTCCACTTT. Amino acids: CASIQPGTNSPLHF.

The sample holds a few counts of this clone. V usage is TRBV29-1 and J usage is TRBJ1-1; D uncertain. The CDR3 sequence is 13 residues long. The V and J ends lost 4 bases and 9 bases respectively, with 18 bases between them. Germline V gene lookup returns CDR1 SQVTM and CDR2 ANQGSEA. The CDR3 DNA reads TGCAGCGTTGTGACCAGAGCGAGGACTAAAGCTTTCTTT. Its protein is CSVVTRARTKAFF.

This clone was counted a few times. The V and J genes are TRBV28 and TRBJ1-1; D remains unclear. Germline CDR1 and CDR2: MDHEN and SYDVKM. The CDR3 runs 13 residues. The V end was cut by 6 bases, the J end by 0 bases, with 8 bases between. In DNA, the CDR3 is TGTGCCAGCAGAATAGGGTTGAACACTGAAGCTTTCTTT. It yields the protein CASRIGLNTEAFF.